Below are 2 T cell receptor beta chains sequenced from a single sample in a study of OX40 agonist ivuxolimab in advanced cancers. The data were produced by immunoSEQ multiplex PCR, yet TCRdb's version contains in-frame clones alone and is incomplete. The sample includes about 60,000 clones, about 88% of them seen just once. The input for sequencing was CD4+ or CD8+ T cells sorted from blood, taken in a trial of the OX40 agonist ivuxolimab. Receptors were obtained from an adult with an advanced solid tumor such as melanoma, head and neck, liver or kidney cancer.

This rearrangement joins TRBV28 to TRBJ1-4; possibly TRBD1 for D (5 bases). Germline assignment: CDR1 MDHEN and CDR2 SYDVKM. The CDR3 spans 14 residues. The V gene lost 6 bases and the J gene lost 6 bases, with 14 bases spanning the gap. CDR3 DNA: TGTGCCAGCAGACCACCCGGGGCTGATGAAAAACTGTTTTTT. As protein: CASRPPGADEKLFF.

A few counts support this clone. This sample also contains other DNA sequences that code for the same CDR3. This chain joins TRBV7-9 and TRBJ2-3, with no clear D. V lost 3 bases, J lost 0 bases, and 7 bases lay in between. The germline V gene has CDR1 SEHNR and CDR2 FQNEAQ (reference sequence). The CDR3 has 14 amino acids. CDR3 in amino acids: CASSLVGSTDTQYF. For the CDR3, the DNA is TGTGCCAGCAGCTTGGTTGGAAGCACAGATACGCAGTATTTT.